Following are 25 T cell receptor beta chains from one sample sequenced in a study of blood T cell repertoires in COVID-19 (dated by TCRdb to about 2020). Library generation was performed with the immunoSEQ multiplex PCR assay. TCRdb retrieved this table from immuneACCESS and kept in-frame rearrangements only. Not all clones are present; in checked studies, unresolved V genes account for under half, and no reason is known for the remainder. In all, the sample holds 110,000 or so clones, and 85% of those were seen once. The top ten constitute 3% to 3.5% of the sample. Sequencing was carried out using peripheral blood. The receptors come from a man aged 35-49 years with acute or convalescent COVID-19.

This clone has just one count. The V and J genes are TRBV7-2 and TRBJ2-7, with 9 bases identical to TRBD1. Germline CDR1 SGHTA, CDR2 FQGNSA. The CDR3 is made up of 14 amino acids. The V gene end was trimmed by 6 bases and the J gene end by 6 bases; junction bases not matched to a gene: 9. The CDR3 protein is CASSRDREGPEQYF. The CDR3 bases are TGTGCCAGCAGTCGGGACAGGGAGGGGCCCGAGCAGTACTTC.

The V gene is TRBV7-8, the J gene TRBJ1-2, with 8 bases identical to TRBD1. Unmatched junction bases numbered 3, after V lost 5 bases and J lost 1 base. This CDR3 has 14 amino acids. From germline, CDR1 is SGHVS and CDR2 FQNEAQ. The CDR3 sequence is CASSPGGLNYGYTF. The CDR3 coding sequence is TGTGCCAGCAGCCCAGGGGGCCTTAACTATGGCTACACCTTC.

Here the CDR3 DNA reads TGTGCCAGCAGTGAGTTGGGAGAGGAGCCTGAAGCTTTCTTT. It translates to CASSELGEEPEAFF. J is TRBJ1-1 and V is TRBV2; no reliable D call. Per the germline V gene, CDR1 is SNHLY and CDR2 is FYNNEI. The CDR3 is 14 residues long. The V end lost 3 bases, the J end lost 6 bases, and 14 bases lay between the germline ends.

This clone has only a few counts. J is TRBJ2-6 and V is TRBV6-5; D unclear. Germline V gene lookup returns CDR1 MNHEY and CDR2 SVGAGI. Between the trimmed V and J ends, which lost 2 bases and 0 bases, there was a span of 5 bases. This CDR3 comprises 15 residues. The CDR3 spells CASSYGPSGANVLTF. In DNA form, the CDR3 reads TGTGCCAGCAGTTACGGCCCCTCTGGGGCCAACGTCCTGACTTTC.

The DNA for the CDR3 is TGTGCCATCAGTGAGTCCAAAGGGGTCGATCAGCCCCAGCATTTT. This codes for CAISESKGVDQPQHF. The J gene is TRBJ1-5, the V gene TRBV10-3, with a weak D call TRBD1 (5 bases). In germline, CDR1 is ENHRY, CDR2 SYGVKD. V shed 0 bases and J shed 5 bases, with 11 bases lying between them. CDR3 length equals 15 residues.

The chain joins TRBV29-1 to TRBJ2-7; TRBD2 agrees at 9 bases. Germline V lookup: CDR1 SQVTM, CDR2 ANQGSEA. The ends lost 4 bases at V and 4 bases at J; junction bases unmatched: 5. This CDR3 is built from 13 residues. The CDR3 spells CSVVAGEGYEQYF. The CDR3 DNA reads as TGCAGCGTTGTAGCGGGGGAAGGGTACGAGCAGTACTTC.

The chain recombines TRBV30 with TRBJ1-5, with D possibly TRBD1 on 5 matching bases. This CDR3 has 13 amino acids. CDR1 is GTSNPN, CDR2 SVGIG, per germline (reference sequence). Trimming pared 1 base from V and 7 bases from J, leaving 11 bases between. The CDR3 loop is CAWSGGSGQPQHF. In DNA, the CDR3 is TGTGCCTGGAGTGGGGGATCAGGGCAGCCCCAGCATTTT.

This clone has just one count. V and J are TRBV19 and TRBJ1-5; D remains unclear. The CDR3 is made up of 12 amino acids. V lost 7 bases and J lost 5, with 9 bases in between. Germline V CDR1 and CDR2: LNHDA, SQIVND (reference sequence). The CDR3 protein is CASKWRDQPQHF. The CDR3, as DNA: TGTGCCAGTAAATGGAGAGATCAGCCCCAGCATTTT. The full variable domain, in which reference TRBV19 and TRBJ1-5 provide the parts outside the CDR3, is DGGITQSPKYLFRKEGQNVTLSCEQNLNHDAMYWYRQDPGQGLRLIYYSQIVNDFQKGDIAEGYSVSREKKESFPLTVTSAQKNPTAFYLCASKWRDQPQHFGDGTRLSIL.

The CDR3 DNA reads TGTGCCAGCAGCCGCCGACTAGCGGGGGGGATCACAGATACGCAGTATTTT. Protein sequence: CASSRRLAGGITDTQYF. The rearrangement links TRBV4-2 to TRBJ2-3; 14 bases map to TRBD2. This CDR3 region has 17 residues. Germline CDR1 LGHNA, CDR2 YNFKEQ. Unmatched junction bases numbered 5, after V lost 4 bases and J lost 2 bases.

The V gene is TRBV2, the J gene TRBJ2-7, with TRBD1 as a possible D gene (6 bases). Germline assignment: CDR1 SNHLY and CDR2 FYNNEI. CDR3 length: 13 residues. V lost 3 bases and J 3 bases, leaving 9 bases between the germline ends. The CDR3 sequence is CASSEQDSYEQYF. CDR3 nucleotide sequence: TGTGCCAGCAGTGAGCAGGACAGCTACGAGCAGTACTTC.

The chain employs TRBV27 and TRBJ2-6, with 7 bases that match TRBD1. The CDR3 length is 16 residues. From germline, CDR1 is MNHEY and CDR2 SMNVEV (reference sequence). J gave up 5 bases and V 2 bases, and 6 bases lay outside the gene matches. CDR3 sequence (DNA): TGTGCCAGCAGTTTAAGAGGGGGCGCAAGGGCCAACGTCCTGACTTTC. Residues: CASSLRGGARANVLTF.

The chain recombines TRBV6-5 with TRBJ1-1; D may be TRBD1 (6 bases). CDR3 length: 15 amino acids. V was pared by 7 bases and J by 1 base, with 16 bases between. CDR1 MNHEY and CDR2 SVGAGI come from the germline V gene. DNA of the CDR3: TGTGCCAGCAATCCACTCGGACAGAAGAACACTGAAGCTTTCTTT. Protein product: CASNPLGQKNTEAFF.

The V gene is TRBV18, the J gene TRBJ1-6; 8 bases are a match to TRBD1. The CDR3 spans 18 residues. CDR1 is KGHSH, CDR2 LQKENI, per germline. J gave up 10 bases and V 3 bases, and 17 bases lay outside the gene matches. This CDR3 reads CASSPITLPGQAYSPLHF. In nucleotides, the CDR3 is TGTGCCAGCTCACCGATAACCTTACCGGGACAGGCATACTCACCCCTCCACTTT.

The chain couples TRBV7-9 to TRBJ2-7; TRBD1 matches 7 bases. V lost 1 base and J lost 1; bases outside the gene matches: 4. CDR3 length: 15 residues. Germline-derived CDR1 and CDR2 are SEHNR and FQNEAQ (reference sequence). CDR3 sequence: CASSLDPGGSYEQYF. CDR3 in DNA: TGTGCCAGCAGCTTAGATCCAGGGGGTTCCTACGAGCAGTACTTC.

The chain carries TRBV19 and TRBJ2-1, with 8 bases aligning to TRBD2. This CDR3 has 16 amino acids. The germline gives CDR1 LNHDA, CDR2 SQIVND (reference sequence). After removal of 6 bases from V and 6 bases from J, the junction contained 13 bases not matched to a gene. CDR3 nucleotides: TGTGCCAGTAGACATGTTACGGGGGGGCCTTTCAATGAGCAGTTCTTC. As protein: CASRHVTGGPFNEQFF.

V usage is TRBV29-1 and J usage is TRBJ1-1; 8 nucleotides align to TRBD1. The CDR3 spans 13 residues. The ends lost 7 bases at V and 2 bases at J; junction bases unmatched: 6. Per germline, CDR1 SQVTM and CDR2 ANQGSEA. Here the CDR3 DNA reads TGCAGCGCCAGAGGACAGGGAAACACTGAAGCTTTCTTT. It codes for CSARGQGNTEAFF.

The CDR3 DNA sequence: TGTGCCAGTTTTGCGGGGGGACCAGATACGCAGTATTTT. Encoded protein: CASFAGGPDTQYF. This chain uses TRBV12-3 or TRBV12-4 with TRBJ2-3; 8 bases fit TRBD2. V was pared by 9 bases and J by 4 bases, with 6 bases of the junction left unmatched. The CDR3 runs 13 residues.

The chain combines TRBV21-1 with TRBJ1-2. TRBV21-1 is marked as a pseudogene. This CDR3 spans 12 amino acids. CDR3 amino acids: CASSMRAKGYTF. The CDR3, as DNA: TGTGCCAGCAGCATGCGGGCAAAAGGCTACACCTTC.

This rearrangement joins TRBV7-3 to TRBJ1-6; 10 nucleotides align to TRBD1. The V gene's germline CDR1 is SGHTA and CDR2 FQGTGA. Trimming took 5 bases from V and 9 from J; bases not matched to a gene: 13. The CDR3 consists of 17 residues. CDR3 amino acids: CASSRGLTGGIGSPLHF. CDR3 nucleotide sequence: TGTGCCAGCAGCCGCGGGCTGACAGGGGGCATCGGTTCACCCCTCCACTTT.

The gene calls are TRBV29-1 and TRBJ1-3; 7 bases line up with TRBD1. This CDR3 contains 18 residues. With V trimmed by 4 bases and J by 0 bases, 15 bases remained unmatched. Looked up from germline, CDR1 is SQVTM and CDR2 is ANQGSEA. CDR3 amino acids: CSVVPAGTDQSSGNTIYF. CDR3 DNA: TGCAGCGTTGTACCTGCAGGGACAGACCAATCCTCTGGAAACACCATATATTTT.

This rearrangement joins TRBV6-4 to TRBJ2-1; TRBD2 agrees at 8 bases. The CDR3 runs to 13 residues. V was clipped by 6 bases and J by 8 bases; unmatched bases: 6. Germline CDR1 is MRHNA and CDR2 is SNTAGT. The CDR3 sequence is CASSSGTSHEQFF. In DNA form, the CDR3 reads TGTGCCAGCAGCTCCGGGACTAGTCATGAGCAGTTCTTC.

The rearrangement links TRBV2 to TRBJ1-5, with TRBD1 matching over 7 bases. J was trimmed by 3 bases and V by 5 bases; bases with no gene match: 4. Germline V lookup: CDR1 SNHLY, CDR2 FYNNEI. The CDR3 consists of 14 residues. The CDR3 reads CASSLTGSNQPQHF. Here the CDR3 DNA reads TGTGCCAGCAGTCTGACAGGGTCCAATCAGCCCCAGCATTTT.

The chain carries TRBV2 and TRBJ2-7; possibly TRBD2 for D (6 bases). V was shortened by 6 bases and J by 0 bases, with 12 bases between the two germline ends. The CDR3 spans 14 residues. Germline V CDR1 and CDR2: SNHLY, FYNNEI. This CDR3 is CASSGGPSSYEQYF. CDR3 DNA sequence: TGTGCCAGCAGCGGGGGACCTAGCTCCTACGAGCAGTACTTC.

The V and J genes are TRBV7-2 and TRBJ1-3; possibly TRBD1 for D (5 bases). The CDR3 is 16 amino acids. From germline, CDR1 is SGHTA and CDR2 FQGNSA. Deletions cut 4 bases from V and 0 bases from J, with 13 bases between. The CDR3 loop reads CASSWGTKLSGNTIYF. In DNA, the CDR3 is TGTGCCAGCAGCTGGGGCACCAAGCTCTCTGGAAACACCATATATTTT.

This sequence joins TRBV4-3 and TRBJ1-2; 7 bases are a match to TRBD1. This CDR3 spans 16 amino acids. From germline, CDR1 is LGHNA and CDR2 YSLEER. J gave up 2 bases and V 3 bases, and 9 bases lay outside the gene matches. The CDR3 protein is CASSHADRDFNYGYTF. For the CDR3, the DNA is TGCGCCAGCAGCCACGCTGACAGGGACTTCAACTATGGCTACACCTTC.